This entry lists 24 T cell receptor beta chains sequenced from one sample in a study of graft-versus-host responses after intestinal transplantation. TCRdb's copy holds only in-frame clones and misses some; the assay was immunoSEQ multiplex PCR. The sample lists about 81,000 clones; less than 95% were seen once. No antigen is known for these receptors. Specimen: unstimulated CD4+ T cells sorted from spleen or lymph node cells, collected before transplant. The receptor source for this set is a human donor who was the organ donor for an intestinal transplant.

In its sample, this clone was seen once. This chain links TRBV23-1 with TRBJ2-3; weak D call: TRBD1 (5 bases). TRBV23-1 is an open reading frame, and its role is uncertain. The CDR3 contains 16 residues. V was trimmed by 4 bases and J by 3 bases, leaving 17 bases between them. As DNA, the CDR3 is TGCGCCAGCAGTCCAGTTCTAGGGGTGGGGACAGATACGCAGTATTTT. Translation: CASSPVLGVGTDTQYF.

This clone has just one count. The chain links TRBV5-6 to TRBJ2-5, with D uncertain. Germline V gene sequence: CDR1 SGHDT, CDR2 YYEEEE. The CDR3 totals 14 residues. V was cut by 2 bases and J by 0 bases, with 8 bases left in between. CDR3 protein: CASSFPLYQETQYF. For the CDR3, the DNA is TGTGCCAGCAGCTTCCCATTGTACCAAGAGACCCAGTACTTC.

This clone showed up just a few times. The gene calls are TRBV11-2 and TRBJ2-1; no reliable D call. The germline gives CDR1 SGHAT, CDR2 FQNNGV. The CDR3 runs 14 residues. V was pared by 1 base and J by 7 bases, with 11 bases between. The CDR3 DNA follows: TGTGCCAGCAGCTTAGTCTCGGTTGTAAATGAGCAGTTCTTC. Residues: CASSLVSVVNEQFF.

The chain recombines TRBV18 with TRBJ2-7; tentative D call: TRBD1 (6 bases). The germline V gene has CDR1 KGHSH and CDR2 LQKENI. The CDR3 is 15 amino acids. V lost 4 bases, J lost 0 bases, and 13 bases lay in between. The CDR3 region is CASSQLSGHSYEQYF. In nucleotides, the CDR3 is TGTGCCAGCTCACAGCTATCGGGACACTCCTACGAGCAGTACTTC.

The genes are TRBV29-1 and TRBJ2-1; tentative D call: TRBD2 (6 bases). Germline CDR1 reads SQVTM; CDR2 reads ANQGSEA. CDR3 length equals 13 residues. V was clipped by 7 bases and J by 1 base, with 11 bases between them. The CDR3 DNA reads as TGCAGCGCCGTAGCGGATTCCTACAATGAGCAGTTCTTC. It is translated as CSAVADSYNEQFF.

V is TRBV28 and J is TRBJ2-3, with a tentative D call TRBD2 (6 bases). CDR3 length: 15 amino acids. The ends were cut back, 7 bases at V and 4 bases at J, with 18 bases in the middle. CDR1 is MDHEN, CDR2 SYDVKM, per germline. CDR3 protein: CASKGGGTGADTQYF. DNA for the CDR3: TGTGCCAGCAAGGGTGGGGGGACTGGGGCAGATACGCAGTATTTT. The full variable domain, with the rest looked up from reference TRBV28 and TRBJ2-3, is DVKVTQSSRYLVKRTGEKVFLECVQDMDHENMFWYRQDPGLGLRLIYFSYDVKMKEKGDIPEGYSVSREKKERFSLILESASTNQTSMYLCASKGGGTGADTQYFGPGTRLTVL.

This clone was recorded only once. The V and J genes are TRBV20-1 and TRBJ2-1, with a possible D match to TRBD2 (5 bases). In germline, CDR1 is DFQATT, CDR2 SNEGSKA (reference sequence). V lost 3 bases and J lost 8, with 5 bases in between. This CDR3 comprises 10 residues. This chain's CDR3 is CSASSDEQFF. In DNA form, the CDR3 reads TGCAGTGCTAGTAGCGATGAGCAGTTCTTC.

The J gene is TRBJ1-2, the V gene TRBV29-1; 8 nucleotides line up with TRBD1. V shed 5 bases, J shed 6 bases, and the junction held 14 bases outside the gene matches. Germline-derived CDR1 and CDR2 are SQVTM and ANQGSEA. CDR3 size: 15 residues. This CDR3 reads CSVKPRTGPRDGYTF. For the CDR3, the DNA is TGCAGCGTTAAGCCCAGGACAGGGCCTCGGGATGGCTACACCTTC.

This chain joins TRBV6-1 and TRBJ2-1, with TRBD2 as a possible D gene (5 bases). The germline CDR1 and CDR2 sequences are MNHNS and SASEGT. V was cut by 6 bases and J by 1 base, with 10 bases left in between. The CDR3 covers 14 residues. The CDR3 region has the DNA TGTGCCAGCAGAGCGGACCTATCCTACAATGAGCAGTTCTTC. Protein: CASRADLSYNEQFF.

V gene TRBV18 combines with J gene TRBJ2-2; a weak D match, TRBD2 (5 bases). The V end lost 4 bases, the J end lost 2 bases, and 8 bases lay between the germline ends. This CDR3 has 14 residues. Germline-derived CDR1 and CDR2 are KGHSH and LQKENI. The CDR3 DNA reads TGTGCCAGCTCACTCGACTATAACACCGGGGAGCTGTTTTTT. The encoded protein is CASSLDYNTGELFF.

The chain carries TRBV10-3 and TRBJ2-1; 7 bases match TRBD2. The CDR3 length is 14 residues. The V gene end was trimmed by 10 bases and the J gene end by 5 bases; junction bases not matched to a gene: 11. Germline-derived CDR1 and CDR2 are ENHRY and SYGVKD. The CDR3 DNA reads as TGTGCCACCCGGGACTACCTCATTGACAATGAGCAGTTCTTC. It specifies CATRDYLIDNEQFF.

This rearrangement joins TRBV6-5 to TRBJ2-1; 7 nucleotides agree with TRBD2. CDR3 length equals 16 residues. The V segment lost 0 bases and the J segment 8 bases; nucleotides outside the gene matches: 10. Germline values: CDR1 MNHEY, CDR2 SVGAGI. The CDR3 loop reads CASSYSSAGDAYEQFF. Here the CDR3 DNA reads TGTGCCAGCAGTTACTCATCGGCGGGAGATGCCTATGAGCAGTTCTTC.

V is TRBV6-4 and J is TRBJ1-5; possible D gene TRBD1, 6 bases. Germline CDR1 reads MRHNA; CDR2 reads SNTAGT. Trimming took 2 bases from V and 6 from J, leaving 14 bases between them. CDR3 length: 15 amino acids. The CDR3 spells CASSDPRGIRQPQHF. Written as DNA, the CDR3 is TGTGCCAGCAGTGACCCCAGGGGAATACGTCAGCCCCAGCATTTT.

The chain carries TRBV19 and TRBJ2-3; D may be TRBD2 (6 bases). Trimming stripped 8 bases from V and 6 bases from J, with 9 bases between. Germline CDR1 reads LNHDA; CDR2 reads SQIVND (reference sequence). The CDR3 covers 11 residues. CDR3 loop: CASRGGDTQYF. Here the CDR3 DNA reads TGTGCCAGTCGCGGAGGGGATACGCAGTATTTT.

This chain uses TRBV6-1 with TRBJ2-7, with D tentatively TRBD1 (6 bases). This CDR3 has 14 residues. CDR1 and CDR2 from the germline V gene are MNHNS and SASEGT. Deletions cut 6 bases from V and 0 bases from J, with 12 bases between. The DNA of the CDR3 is TGTGCCAGCAGCACCGGGACAAACTCCTACGAGCAGTACTTC. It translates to CASSTGTNSYEQYF.

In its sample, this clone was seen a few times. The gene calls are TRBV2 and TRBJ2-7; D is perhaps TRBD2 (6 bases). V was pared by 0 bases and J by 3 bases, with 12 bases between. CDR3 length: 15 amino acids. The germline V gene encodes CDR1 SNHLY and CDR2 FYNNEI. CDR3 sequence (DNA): TGTGCCAGCAGTGAAGCGCTCGGGGGAGTCTACGAGCAGTACTTC. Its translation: CASSEALGGVYEQYF.

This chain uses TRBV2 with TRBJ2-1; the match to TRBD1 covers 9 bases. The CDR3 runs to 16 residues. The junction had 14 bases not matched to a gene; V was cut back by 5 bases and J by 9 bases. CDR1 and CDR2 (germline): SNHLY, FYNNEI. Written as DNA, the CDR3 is TGTGCCAGCAGTAGTAACAGGGGGCCGTCGGAGTCTGAGCAGTTCTTC. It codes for CASSSNRGPSESEQFF.

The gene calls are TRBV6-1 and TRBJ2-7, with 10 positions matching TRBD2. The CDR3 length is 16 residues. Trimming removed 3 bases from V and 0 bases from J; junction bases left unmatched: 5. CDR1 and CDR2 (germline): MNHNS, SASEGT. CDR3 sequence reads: CASSDLGLANSYEQYF. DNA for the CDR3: TGTGCCAGCAGTGACTTGGGACTAGCGAACTCCTACGAGCAGTACTTC.

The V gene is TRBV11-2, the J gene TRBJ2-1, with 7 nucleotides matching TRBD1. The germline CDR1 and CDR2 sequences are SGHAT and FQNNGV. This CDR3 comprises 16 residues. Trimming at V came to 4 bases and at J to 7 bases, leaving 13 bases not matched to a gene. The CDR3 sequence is CASSSTAQGRGNEQFF. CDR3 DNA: TGTGCCAGCAGCTCCACGGCACAGGGGAGAGGGAATGAGCAGTTCTTC.

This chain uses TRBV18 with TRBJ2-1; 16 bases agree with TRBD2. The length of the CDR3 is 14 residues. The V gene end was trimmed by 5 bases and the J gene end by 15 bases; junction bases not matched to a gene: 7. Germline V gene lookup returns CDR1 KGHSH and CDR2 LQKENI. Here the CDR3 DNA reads TGTGCCAGCTCAACGGGACTAGCGGGAGGGCGTCGGTTCTTC. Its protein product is CASSTGLAGGRRFF.

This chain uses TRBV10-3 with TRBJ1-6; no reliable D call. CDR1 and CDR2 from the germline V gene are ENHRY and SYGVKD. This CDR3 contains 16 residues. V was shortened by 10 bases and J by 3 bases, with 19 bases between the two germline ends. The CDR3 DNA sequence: TGTGCCACCCGGGGAAAAATGGGTGACTATAATTCACCCCTCCACTTT. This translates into CATRGKMGDYNSPLHF.

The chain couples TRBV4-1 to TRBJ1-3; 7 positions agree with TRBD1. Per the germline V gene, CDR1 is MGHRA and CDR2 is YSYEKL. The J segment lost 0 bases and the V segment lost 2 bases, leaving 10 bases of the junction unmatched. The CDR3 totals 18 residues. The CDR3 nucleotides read TGCGCCAGCAGCCAAAAGATTTTCACAGGGGACTCTGGAAACACCATATATTTT. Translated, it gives CASSQKIFTGDSGNTIYF.

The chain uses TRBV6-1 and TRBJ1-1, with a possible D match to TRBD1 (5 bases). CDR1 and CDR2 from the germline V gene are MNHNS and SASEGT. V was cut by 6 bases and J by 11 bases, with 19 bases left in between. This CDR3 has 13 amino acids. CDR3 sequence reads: CASSQEEGIRAFF. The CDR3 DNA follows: TGTGCCAGCAGCCAAGAGGAGGGGATCAGGGCTTTCTTT.

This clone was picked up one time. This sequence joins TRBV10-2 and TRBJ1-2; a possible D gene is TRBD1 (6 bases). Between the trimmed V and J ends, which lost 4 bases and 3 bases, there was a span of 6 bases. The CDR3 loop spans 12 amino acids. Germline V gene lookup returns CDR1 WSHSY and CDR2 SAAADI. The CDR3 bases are TGCGCCAGCAGTGGGACAGACTATGGCTACACCTTC. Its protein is CASSGTDYGYTF.